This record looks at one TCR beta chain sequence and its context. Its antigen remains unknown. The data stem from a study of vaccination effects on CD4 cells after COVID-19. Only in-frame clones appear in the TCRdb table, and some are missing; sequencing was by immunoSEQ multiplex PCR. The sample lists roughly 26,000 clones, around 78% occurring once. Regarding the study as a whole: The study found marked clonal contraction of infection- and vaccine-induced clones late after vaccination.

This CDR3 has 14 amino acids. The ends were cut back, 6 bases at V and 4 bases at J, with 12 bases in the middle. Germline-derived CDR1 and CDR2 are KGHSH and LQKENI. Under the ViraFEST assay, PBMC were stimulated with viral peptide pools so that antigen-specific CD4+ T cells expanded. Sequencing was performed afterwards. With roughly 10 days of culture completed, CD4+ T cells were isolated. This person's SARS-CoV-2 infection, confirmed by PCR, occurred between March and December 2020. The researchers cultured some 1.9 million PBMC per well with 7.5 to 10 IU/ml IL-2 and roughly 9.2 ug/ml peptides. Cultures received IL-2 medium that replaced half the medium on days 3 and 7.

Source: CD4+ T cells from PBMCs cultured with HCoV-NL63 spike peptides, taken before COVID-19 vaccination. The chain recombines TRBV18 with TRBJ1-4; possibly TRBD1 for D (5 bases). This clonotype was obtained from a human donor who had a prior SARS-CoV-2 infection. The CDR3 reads CASSFSGLNEKLFF. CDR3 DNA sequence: TGTGCCAGCTCCTTTTCAGGGCTTAATGAAAAACTGTTTTTT.